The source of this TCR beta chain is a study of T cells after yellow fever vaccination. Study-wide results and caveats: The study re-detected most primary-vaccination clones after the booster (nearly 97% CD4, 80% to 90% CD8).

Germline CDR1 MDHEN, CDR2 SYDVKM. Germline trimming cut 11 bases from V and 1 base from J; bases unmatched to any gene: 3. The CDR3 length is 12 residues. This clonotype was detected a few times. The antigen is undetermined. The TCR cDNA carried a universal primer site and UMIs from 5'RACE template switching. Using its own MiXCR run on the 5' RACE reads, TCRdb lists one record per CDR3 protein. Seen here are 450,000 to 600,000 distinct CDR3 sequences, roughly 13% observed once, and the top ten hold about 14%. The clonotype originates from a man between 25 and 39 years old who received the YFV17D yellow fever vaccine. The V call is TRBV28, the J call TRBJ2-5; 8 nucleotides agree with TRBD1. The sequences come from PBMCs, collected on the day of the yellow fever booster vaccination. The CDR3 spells CAGQGPQETQYF. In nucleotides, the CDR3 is TGTGCCGGACAGGGACCCCAAGAGACCCAGTACTTC. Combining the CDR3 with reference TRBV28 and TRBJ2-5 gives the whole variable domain DVKVTQSSRYLVKRTGEKVFLECVQDMDHENMFWYRQDPGLGLRLIYFSYDVKMKEKGDIPEGYSVSREKKERFSLILESASTNQTSMYLCAGQGPQETQYFGPGTRLLVL.